This T cell receptor beta chain was sequenced in a study of beta chain features in type 1 diabetes. Study findings and constraints: Type 1 diabetes patients showed fewer insertions and more deletions at VDJ junctions.

Points on this clone: Antigen: not known.

Germline V CDR1 and CDR2: SGHVS, FNYEAQ. This CDR3 is 15 amino acids long. Trimming took 1 base from V and 1 from J, leaving 10 bases between them. The entirety of the isolated RNA underwent reverse transcription, so expressed TCRB transcripts were sequenced. Clones were read by immunoSEQ multiplex PCR, and TCRdb kept only the in-frame ones, dropping some. The table has 810,000 or so clones, 15% to 20% seen once; the top ten hold about 0.02%. The receptor was derived from a woman aged 18-29 years in good health. The sequencing sample was made of naive CD4+ T cells from blood. The V gene is TRBV7-6, the J gene TRBJ1-1; D unresolved. The CDR3 nucleotides are TGTGCCAGCAGCTTAGGGCTCCCTTCGAACACTGAAGCTTTCTTT. Encoded protein: CASSLGLPSNTEAFF.